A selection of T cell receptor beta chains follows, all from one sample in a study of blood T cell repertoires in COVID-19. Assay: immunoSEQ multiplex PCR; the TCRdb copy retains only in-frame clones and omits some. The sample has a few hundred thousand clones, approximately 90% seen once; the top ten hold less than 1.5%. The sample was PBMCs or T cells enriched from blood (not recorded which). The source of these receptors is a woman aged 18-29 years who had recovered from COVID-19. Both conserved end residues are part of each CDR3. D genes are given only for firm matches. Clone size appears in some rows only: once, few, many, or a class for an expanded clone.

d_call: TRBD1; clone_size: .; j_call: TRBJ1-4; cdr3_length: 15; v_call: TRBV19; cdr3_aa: CASSAEGAIYEKLFF; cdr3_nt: TGTGCCAGTAGTGCCGAGGGGGCTATATATGAAAAACTGTTTTTT
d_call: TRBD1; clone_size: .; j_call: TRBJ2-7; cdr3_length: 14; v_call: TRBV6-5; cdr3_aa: CASSRTGESYEQYF; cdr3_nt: TGTGCCAGCAGTCGGACAGGGGAATCCTACGAGCAGTACTTC
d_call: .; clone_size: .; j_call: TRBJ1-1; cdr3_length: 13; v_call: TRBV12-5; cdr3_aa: CASGITGNTEAFF; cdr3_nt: TGTGCTAGTGGGATAACGGGAAACACTGAAGCTTTCTTT
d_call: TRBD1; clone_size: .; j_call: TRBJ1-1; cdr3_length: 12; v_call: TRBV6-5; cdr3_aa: CASSNRGDEAFF; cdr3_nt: TGTGCCAGCAGTAACAGGGGGGATGAAGCTTTCTTT
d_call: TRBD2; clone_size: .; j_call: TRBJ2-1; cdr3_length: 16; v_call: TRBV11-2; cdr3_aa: CASSSLRGRGRNEQFF; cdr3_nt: TGTGCCAGCAGCTCCTTACGCGGGCGGGGGAGAAATGAGCAGTTCTTC
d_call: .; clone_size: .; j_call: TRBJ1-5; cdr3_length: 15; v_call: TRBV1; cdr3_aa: CTSIGRRAVPPPQHF; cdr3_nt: TGCACCAGCATCGGGAGGAGGGCCGTTCCACCGCCCCAGCATTTT
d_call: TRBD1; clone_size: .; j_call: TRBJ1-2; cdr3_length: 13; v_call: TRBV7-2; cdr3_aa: CASSPRQGDGYTF; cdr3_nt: TGTGCCAGCAGCCCTCGACAGGGTGATGGCTACACCTTC
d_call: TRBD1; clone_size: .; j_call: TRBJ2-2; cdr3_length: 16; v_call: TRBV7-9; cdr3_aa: CASSFTGAINTGELFF; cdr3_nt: TGTGCCAGCAGTTTTACAGGGGCAATTAACACCGGGGAGCTGTTTTTT
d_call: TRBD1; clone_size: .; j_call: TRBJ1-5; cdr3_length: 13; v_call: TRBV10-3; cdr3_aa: CAISLTPGQGDHF; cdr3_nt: TGTGCCATCAGCCTAACGCCGGGACAGGGCGACCATTTT
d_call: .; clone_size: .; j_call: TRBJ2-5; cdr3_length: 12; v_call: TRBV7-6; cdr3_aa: CASSFSEETQYF; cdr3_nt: TGTGCCAGCAGCTTCTCTGAAGAGACCCAGTACTTC
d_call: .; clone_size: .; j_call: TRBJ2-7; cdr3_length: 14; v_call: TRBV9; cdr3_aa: CASSKTDSYYEQYF; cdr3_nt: TGTGCCAGCAGCAAAACTGACAGCTACTACGAGCAGTACTTC
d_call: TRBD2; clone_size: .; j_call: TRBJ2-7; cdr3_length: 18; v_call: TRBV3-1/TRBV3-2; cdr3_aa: CASSQERLAGVASYEQYF; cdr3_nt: TGTGCCAGCAGCCAAGAAAGGCTAGCGGGGGTAGCCTCCTACGAGCAGTACTTC
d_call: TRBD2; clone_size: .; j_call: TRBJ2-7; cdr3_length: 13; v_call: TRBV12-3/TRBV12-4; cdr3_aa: CASSSLLADEQYF; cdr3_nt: TGTGCCAGCAGTTCTCTACTAGCGGACGAGCAGTACTTC
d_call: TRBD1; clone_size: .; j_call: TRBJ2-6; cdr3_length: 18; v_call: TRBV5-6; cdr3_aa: CASSLGDRVLSGANVLTF; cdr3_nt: TGTGCCAGCAGCTTAGGGGACAGAGTACTCTCTGGGGCCAACGTCCTGACTTTC
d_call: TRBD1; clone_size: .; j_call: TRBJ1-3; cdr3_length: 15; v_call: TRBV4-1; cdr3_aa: CASSHSTGDRNTIYF; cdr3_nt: TGCGCCAGCAGCCATTCCACAGGGGACAGAAACACCATATATTTT
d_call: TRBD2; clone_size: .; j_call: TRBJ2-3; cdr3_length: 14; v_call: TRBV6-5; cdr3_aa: CASLTGGHTDTQYF; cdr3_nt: TGTGCCAGCCTGACGGGGGGGCACACAGATACGCAGTATTTT
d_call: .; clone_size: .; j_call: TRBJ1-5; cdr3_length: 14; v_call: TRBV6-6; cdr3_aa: CASSYSLVSQPQHF; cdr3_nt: TGTGCCAGCAGTTACAGTCTAGTAAGTCAGCCCCAGCATTTT
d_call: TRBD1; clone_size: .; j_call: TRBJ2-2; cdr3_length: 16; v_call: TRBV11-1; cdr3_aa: CASSLGTGKKAGELFF; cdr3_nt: TGTGCCAGCAGCCTGGGGACAGGGAAGAAGGCCGGGGAGCTGTTTTTT
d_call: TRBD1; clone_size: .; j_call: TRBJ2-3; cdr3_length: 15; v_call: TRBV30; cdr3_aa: CASRDRGFVADTQYF; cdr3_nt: TGTGCCTCCCGGGACAGGGGCTTTGTGGCAGATACGCAGTATTTT
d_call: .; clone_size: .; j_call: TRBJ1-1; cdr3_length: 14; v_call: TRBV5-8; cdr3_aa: CASSFAQGHTEAFF; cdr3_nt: TGTGCCAGCAGCTTCGCCCAGGGCCACACTGAAGCTTTCTTT
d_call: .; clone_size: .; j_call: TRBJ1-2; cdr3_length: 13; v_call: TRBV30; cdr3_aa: CAWSDPHSYGYTF; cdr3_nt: TGTGCCTGGAGTGACCCTCATAGCTATGGCTACACCTTC
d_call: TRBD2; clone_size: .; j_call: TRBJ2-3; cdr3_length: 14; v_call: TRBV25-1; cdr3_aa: CASATSGDADTQYF; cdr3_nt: TGTGCCAGCGCGACTAGCGGGGACGCAGATACGCAGTATTTT
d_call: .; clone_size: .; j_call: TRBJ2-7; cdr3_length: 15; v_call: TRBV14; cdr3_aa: CASSQYRVGSAEQYF; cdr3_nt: TGTGCCAGCAGCCAATACAGGGTAGGAAGTGCCGAGCAGTACTTC
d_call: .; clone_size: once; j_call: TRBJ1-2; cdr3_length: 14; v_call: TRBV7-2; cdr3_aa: CASSLAIGGYGYTF; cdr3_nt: TGTGCCAGCAGCTTAGCGATAGGGGGCTATGGCTACACCTTC
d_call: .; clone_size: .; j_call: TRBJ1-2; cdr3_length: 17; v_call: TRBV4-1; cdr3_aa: CASSQETRGPPFYGYTF; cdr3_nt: TGCGCCAGCAGCCAAGAGACAAGAGGGCCCCCCTTCTATGGCTACACCTTC
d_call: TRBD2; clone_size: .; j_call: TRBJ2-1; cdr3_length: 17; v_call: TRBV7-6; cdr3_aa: CASSLEGGGISYNEQFF; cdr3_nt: TGTGCCAGCAGCTTAGAGGGCGGGGGGATCTCCTACAATGAGCAGTTCTTC
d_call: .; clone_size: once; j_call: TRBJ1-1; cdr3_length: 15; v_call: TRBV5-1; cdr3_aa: CASSLFRDMNTEAFF; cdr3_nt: TGCGCCAGCAGCTTATTCCGGGATATGAACACTGAAGCTTTCTTT
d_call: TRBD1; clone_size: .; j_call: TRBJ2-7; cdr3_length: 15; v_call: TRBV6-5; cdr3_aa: CASSTGQGRSYEQYF; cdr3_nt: TGTGCCAGCAGCACGGGACAGGGAAGGTCCTACGAGCAGTACTTC
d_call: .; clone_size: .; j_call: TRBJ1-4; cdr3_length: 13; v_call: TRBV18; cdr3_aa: CASSGDLNEKLFF; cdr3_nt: TGTGCCAGCTCAGGAGACCTTAATGAAAAACTGTTTTTT
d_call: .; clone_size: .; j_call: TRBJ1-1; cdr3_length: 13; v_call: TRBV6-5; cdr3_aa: CASSPAVSTEAFF; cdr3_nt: TGTGCCAGCAGTCCCGCTGTGAGCACTGAAGCTTTCTTT
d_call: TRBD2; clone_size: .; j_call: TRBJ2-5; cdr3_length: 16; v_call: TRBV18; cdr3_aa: CASSPSSSGGQETQYF; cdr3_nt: TGTGCCAGCTCCCCGTCGAGCAGCGGGGGTCAAGAGACCCAGTACTTC
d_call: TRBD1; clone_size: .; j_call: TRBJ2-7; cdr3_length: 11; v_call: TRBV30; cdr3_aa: CAWRQGVEQYF; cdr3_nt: TGTGCCTGGAGACAGGGGGTTGAGCAGTACTTC
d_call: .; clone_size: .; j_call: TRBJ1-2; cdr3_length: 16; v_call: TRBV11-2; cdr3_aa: CASSLVSSGLGHGYTF; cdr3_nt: TGTGCCAGCAGCTTAGTCAGTTCAGGGCTTGGGCATGGCTACACCTTC
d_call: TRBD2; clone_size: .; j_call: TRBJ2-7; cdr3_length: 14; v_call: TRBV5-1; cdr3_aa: CASRSRTSGYEQYF; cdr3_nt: TGCGCCAGCAGGTCTAGGACTAGCGGGTACGAGCAGTACTTC
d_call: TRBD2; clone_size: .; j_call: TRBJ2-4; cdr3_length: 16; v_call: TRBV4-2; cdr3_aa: CASSQVSSGGENIQYF; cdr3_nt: TGTGCCAGCAGCCAAGTATCTAGCGGGGGGGAAAACATTCAGTACTTC
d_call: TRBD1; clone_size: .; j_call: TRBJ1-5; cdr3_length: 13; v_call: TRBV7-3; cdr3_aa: CASSWDRAQPQHF; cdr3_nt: TGTGCCAGCAGCTGGGACAGGGCACAGCCCCAGCATTTT
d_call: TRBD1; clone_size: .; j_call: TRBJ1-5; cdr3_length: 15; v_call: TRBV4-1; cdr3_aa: CASSQGQGEYQPQHF; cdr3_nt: TGCGCCAGCAGCCAGGGACAGGGTGAATATCAGCCCCAGCATTTT
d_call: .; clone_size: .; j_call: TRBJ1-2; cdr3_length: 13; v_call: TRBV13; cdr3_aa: CASSQAGNYGYTF; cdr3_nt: TGTGCCAGCAGCCAGGCAGGAAACTATGGCTACACCTTC
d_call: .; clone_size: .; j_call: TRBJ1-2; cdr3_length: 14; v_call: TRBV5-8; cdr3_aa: CASSSARAARGYTF; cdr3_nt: TGTGCCAGCAGCTCAGCCAGGGCCGCGAGGGGCTACACCTTC
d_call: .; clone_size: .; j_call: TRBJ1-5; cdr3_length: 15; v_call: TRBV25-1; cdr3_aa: CASSDGGKGNQPQHF; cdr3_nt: TGTGCCAGCAGTGATGGGGGGAAAGGCAATCAGCCCCAGCATTTT
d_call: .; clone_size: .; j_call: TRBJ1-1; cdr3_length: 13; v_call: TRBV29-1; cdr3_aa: CSVEVQVNTEAFF; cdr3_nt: TGCAGCGTTGAAGTCCAGGTTAACACTGAAGCTTTCTTT
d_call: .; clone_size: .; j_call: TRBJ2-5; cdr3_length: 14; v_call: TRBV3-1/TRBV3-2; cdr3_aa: CASSLAAIQETQYF; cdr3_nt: TGTGCCAGCAGCCTGGCAGCGATCCAAGAGACCCAGTACTTC
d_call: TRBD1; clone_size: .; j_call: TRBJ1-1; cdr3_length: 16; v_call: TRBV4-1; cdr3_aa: CASSYVPGQGETEAFF; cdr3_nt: TGCGCCAGCAGCTACGTACCGGGACAGGGGGAAACTGAAGCTTTCTTT
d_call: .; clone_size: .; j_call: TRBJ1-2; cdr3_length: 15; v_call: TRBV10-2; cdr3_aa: CASSETGTRFTGYTF; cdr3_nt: TGCGCCAGCAGTGAAACCGGGACTAGATTTACTGGCTACACCTTC
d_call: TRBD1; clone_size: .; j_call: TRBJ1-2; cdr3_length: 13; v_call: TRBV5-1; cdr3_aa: CASSPGTGHGYTF; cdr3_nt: TGCGCCAGCAGCCCAGGGACAGGACATGGCTACACCTTC
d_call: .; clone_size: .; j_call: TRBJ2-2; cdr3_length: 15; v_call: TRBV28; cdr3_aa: CASTLSTVNTGELFF; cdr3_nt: TGTGCCAGCACCTTATCGACAGTGAACACCGGGGAGCTGTTTTTT
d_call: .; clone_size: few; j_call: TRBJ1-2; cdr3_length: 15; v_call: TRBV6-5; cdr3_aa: CASSRAGLTNYGYTF; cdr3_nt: TGTGCCAGCAGTCGTGCAGGGCTGACTAACTATGGCTACACCTTC
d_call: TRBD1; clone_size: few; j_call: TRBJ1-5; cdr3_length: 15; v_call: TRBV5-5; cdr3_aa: CASSNGGTGNQPQHF; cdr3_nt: TGTGCCAGCAGTAATGGAGGGACAGGCAATCAGCCCCAGCATTTT
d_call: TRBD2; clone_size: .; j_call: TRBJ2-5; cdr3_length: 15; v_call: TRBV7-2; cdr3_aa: CASSLAGTSGETQYF; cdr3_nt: TGTGCCAGCAGCTTAGCGGGGACTAGCGGGGAGACCCAGTACTTC
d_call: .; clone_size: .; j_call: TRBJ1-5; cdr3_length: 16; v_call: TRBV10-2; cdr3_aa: CASSEGTPGSNQPQHF; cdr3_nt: TGCGCCAGCAGCGAAGGGACACCCGGGAGCAATCAGCCCCAGCATTTT
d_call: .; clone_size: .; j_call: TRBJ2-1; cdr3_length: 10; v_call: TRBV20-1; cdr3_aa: CSARRDEQFF; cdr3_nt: TGCAGTGCCCGACGGGATGAGCAGTTCTTC
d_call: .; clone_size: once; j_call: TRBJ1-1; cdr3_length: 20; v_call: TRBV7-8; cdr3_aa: CASSLVSPMATTGWNTEAFF; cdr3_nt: TGTGCCAGCAGCTTAGTCTCGCCCATGGCGACTACAGGGTGGAACACTGAAGCTTTCTTT
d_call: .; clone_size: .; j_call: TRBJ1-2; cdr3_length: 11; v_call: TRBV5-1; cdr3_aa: CASSSPDGYTF; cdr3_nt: TGCGCCAGCAGCTCCCCGGATGGCTACACCTTC
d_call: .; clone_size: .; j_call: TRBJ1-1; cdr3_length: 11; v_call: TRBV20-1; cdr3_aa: CSARKTNEAFF; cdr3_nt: TGCAGTGCTAGAAAGACAAACGAAGCTTTCTTT
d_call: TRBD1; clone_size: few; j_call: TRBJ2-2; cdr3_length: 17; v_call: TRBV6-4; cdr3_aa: CASSDSPGQGDTGELFF; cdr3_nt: TGTGCCAGCAGTGACTCGCCGGGACAGGGAGACACCGGGGAGCTGTTTTTT
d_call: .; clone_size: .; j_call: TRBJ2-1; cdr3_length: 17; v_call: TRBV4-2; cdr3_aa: CASSQSTSGDPNNEQFF; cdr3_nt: TGTGCCAGCAGCCAATCAACTTCGGGGGACCCTAACAATGAGCAGTTCTTC
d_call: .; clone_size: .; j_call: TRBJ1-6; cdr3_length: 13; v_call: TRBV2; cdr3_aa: CASGPGRNSPLHF; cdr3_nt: TGTGCCAGCGGGCCCGGTAGGAATTCACCCCTCCACTTT
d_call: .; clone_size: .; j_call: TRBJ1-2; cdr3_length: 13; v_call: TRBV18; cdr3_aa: CASSPELGYGYTF; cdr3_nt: TGTGCCAGCTCACCAGAACTAGGCTATGGCTACACCTTC
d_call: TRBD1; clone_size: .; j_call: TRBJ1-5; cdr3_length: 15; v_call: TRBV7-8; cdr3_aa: CASSLGQGRNQPQHF; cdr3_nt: TGTGCCAGCAGCTTGGGACAGGGCCGCAATCAGCCCCAGCATTTT
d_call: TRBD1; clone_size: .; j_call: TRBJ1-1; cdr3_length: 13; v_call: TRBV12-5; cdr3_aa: CASGIQGYTEAFF; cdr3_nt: TGTGCTAGTGGTATACAGGGGTATACTGAAGCTTTCTTT